This T cell receptor beta chain appears in the sequencing data of a study of T cell repertoires in cytomegalovirus infection. As for the study in general: A matching HLA type, together with CMV infection, was signaled by public TCR beta signatures.

The CDR3 covers 13 residues. Germline CDR1 and CDR2: MDHEN and SYDVKM. With 5 bases removed from V and 2 bases from J, the gap between germline ends came to 8 bases. Overall study findings and caveats: Across the ex vivo response, the dominant clonotypes were HLA-C-restricted CMV-specific TCR beta clonotypes. Cumulative public TCR beta family frequency identified CMV carriers with the relevant HLA.

From the reads, TCRdb called clonotypes with MiXCR, one entry per CDR3 protein. The sample has approximately 190,000 distinct CDR3 sequences; 8.5% to 10% are singletons. There are a few counts of this clonotype. The target antigen is unknown. The receptor's source is a human donor in good health (CMV status not recorded). Some clones in this sample may be carry-over from other donors' samples. This chain links TRBV28 with TRBJ2-3, with D possibly matching TRBD1 (6 bases). The specimen was PBMCs. CDR3 amino acids: CASSGTYTDTQYF. The CDR3 region has the DNA TGTGCCAGCAGTGGGACATACACAGATACGCAGTATTTT.